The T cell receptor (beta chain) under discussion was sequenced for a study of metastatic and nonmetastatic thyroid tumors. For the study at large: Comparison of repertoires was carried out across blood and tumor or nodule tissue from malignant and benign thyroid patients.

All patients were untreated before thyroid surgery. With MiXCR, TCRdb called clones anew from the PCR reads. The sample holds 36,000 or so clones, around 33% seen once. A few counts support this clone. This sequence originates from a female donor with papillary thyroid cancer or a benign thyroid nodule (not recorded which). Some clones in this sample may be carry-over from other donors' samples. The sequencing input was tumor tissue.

CDR3 nucleotides: TGTGCCAGCAGTTACTCAGGAGGGGCTTGGGAAAAACTGTTTTTT. Its protein product is CASSYSGGAWEKLFF. This rearrangement joins TRBV6-5 to TRBJ1-4, with TRBD1 as a possible D gene (5 bases). The CDR3 contains 15 residues. Per germline, CDR1 MNHEY and CDR2 SVGAGI. V was pared by 0 bases and J by 8 bases, with 13 bases between.